This T cell receptor beta chain was documented in a study of molecular identifiers for immune sequencing clone quantification. Worth noting for this clonotype: Its matching antigen is unknown.

The V segment lost 5 bases and the J segment 0 bases; nucleotides outside the gene matches: 6. CDR3 length: 15 amino acids. In germline, CDR1 is MNHEY, CDR2 SMNVEV (reference sequence). Study outcomes and limitations: Jurkat TCR RNA from one cell was spiked into around 1 million naive cells, and it was reportedly detectable there.

For naive CD8 T cells, sorting used the CD8+CD4-CCR7+CD45RA+ phenotype. One entry per CDR3 protein results from TCRdb running MiXCR on the PCR reads. The table has about 510,000 distinct CDR3 sequences, approximately 25% seen once. V gene TRBV27 combines with J gene TRBJ1-1; 7 bases are shared with TRBD1. This sequence originates from a human donor in good health. Some libraries in this study had Jurkat cell RNA spiked in. Sequencing input: naive CD8+ T cells from blood, with Jurkat cell RNA spiked in. Subset denoted: FACS-sorted CD8+CD4-CCR7+CD45RA+ naive T cells. CDR3 nucleotide sequence: TGTGCCAGCAGTCCCCAGACAGGGTTGAACACTGAAGCTTTCTTT. Protein product: CASSPQTGLNTEAFF.